This paragraph reports one T cell receptor beta chain. The specificity of this receptor is unknown. No qualities accompany the bases; no much larger clone lies one base away. According to the germline V gene (reference sequence), CDR1 reads SEHNR and CDR2 reads FQNEAQ. V sheds 2 bases and J sheds 0 bases, leaving 8 bases between their ends. The CDR3, cysteine through phenylalanine, is 14 amino acids long. The retained sequence is limited to the CDR3, 42 bases, with the frame set at the first base. The CDR3 regions of human TCRbeta chains were subjected to immunosequencing. On the study's bioinformatics: Repertoire TCRs were matched against a reference library of SARS-CoV-2-specific TCRs generated with the MIRA antigen-specificity platform. Breadth was defined as the fraction of unique TCRs that were SARS-CoV-2-associated. Depth was defined as the fraction of total T cells that were SARS-CoV-2-associated. Using the MIRA data, each spike-specific TCR was assigned both to the spike region to which the TCR was reactive and to a CD4 or CD8 class. Log10-transformed breadth and depth values were compared by one-way ANOVA with Sidak's multiple comparisons tests. Imported from immuneACCESS, the table was reduced by TCRdb to in-frame sequences with V and J called. These copies leave out some clones; in studies compared against another copy, an unresolved V gene accounts for under half, and the cause of the remainder is not known. V, J and clone size are taken as reported in that table, and D and trimming were inferred from the DNA itself. In this sample the table shows 100,000 to 150,000 clones, 88% of which occur a single time. Jointly, the top ten make up around 20% of the sample.

The record originates from a study of T cell responses to AZD1222 COVID-19 vaccine (dated by TCRdb to the early 2020s). Regarding the complete study: A total of approximately 250 trial participants underwent TCR sequencing, of whom nearly 210 had received two doses of AZD1222 and around 26 had received two doses of the MenACWY control vaccine. Enrollment into the trials was organized by age into subgroups of 18-55, 56-69 and 70-plus years, and those subgroups contained roughly 160, 29 and 62 TCR-sequenced participants, respectively.

Broad study findings and their caveats: The whole spike protein was spanned by vaccine-associated CD4 TCRs, and dominant responses were seen in regions 160-218 and 743-854. Nearly half of unique spike-specific TCRs reportedly recognized epitopes outside regions mutated in the B.1.351 and B.1.1.7 variants. Because no day 14 peak-response samples were available, repertoires were characterized only after the peak T cell response. The 56-69-year group was small, and its depth increase did not reach significance, likely because of low power. Conclusions about previously exposed vaccinees are limited because only five or six AZD1222 recipients were SARS-CoV-2 seropositive at baseline. Spike-specific TCR breadth and depth rose significantly after two AZD1222 doses compared with day 0 and with MenACWY recipients. Participants were mostly white British and included more females than males, and it was suggested by the authors that clonal diversity may have been underestimated.

Sample time point, as interpreted from the label and publication: baseline before first vaccination. Taken with the paper, the label for treatment or condition translates to: meningococcal conjugate vaccine given as trial control. Samples from vaccinated people were obtained from the UK trials COV001 and COV002, which included a single-blind randomized controlled phase 2/3 trial of AZD1222 (ChAdOx1 nCoV-19) in healthy adults. Trial participant PBMC samples were collected at day 0 and day 28 after the second dose for TCRbeta chain sequencing. The V gene is TRBV7-9 and the J gene is TRBJ2-7, with no confident D gene call. The sequence came from an adult in good health. The specimen was peripheral blood, collected on day 0 of MenACWY control vaccination. CDR3 protein: CASSLSTVSYEQYF. DNA sequence: TGTGCCAGCAGCTTATCCACAGTCTCCTACGAGCAGTACTTC.